This is a list of T cell receptor beta chains from one sample in a study of CD8 T cells in Susac syndrome. TCRdb called the immunoSEQ multiplex PCR reads again in MiXCR, with one record for every CDR3 protein. The data show about 140,000 distinct CDR3 sequences, around 95% seen once. Sequencing input: CD4+ T cells from PBMCs. All receptors come from a human donor with Susac syndrome. Each CDR3 is given with its conserved first and last residue.

J	V	CDR3
TRBJ2-3	TRBV21-1	CASSGPGQECTDTQYF
TRBJ1-2	TRBV30	CAWTRMGQGGYGYTF
TRBJ2-1	TRBV9	CASSVGLELANEQFF
TRBJ1-1	TRBV28	CASSLPGSWQAFF
TRBJ2-1	TRBV20-1	CSGGGGSNEQFF
TRBJ1-5	TRBV12-3/TRBV12-4	CATTGANQPQHF
TRBJ2-1	TRBV18	CASSDINEQFF
TRBJ1-5	TRBV2	CASSEGQGFSNQPQHF
TRBJ2-7	TRBV13	CASSLEPTSSYEQYF
TRBJ2-1	TRBV5-1	CASSLQTSGTDEQFF
TRBJ2-5	TRBV5-1	CASSLSQLKTGTQYF
TRBJ2-2	TRBV6-5	CASRTSGRSTGELFF
TRBJ2-6	TRBV12-3/TRBV12-4	CASTPRFSGANVLTF
TRBJ2-3	TRBV11-2	CASSKLVGTDTQYF
TRBJ2-1	TRBV20-1	CSARDRFGTPSYNEQFF
TRBJ2-3	TRBV4-1	CASSQDRGLTDTQYF
TRBJ2-5	TRBV3-1	CASSREETQYF
TRBJ1-4	TRBV20-1	CSARRGQDNEKLFF
TRBJ2-5	TRBV20-1	CSASGGRYQETQYF
TRBJ2-1	TRBV4-1	CASSQDLAGGIREQFF
TRBJ2-7	TRBV30	CAWRGQGAIYEQYF
TRBJ2-3	TRBV30	CAWASGTGTDTQYF
TRBJ1-1	TRBV5-4	CASRPLGQGRTEAFF
TRBJ1-2	TRBV28	CASSLSGVNYGYTF
TRBJ2-5	TRBV12-3/TRBV12-4	CASRPGFGGSLETQYF
TRBJ2-1	TRBV3-1	CASSHPPGQGFSNEQFF
TRBJ2-3	TRBV24-1	CATSDPIRTDTQYF
TRBJ2-7	TRBV20-1	CSASDRVTEQYF
TRBJ2-7	TRBV5-1	CASSLGGADYEQYF
TRBJ2-7	TRBV7-8	CASSASGVNPSYEQYF
TRBJ2-1	TRBV5-1	CASSPTGTGYNEQFF
TRBJ2-1	TRBV4-3	CASSRSGLAPNEQFF
TRBJ1-5	TRBV20-1	CSASTGSDQPQHF
TRBJ1-4	TRBV29-1	CSALGGQGATANEKLFF
TRBJ2-6	TRBV5-4	CASSLGFVSGANVLTF
TRBJ2-5	TRBV30	CAWSVLETQYF
TRBJ1-2	TRBV29-1	CSVAAALNYGYTF
TRBJ2-2	TRBV7-2	CASSRDRGYGELFF
TRBJ2-1	TRBV3-1	CASSQGDDKQFF
TRBJ2-1	TRBV12-3/TRBV12-4	CASSRGTTLYNEQFF
TRBJ2-3	TRBV30	CAWSGGGGSSQYF
TRBJ2-7	TRBV2	CASSEDNYEQYF
TRBJ1-5	TRBV5-6	CASSIGQANQPQHF
TRBJ1-4	TRBV9	CASSARRSGNEKLFF
TRBJ2-1	TRBV10-3	CAISDTGGEQFF
TRBJ1-2	TRBV18	CASSLEMNLNYGYTF
TRBJ2-7	TRBV14	CASSQRRAESYEQYF
TRBJ2-3	TRBV11-2	CASTGSGSPDTQYF
TRBJ1-2	TRBV29-1	CSVGGLYGYTF
TRBJ1-3	TRBV30	CACGSSGNTIYF
TRBJ2-7	TRBV7-2	CASTATGTSTYEQYF
TRBJ1-4	TRBV25-1	CARNRGLDEKLFF
TRBJ2-5	TRBV29-1	CSIPGQTLEETQYF
TRBJ2-7	TRBV30	CAWAGTGISEQYF
TRBJ1-1	TRBV3-1	CASNRIIRGLNTEAFF
TRBJ1-1	TRBV28	CASSLAGTEAFF
TRBJ2-7	TRBV19	CASSINLGIYEQYF
TRBJ1-5	TRBV2	CASSLQGLGNQPQHF
TRBJ2-7	TRBV20-1	CSAISGSSYEQYF